Sequencing of this T cell receptor beta chain was carried out in a study of shared clonotypes between healthy human individuals. Donors comprised healthy HIV-negative adults lacking recent acute infections or vaccinations. All participating donors were Caucasian adults from Nashville, Tennessee. Using immunoSEQ multiplex PCR, the repertoire was profiled, and TCRdb retains in-frame clones only, with some absent. This sample has fewer than 400,000 clones; approximately 74% occur once, and the top ten carry 10%. V gave up 2 bases and J gave up 6 bases, with 17 bases separating them. The germline V gene has CDR1 MDHEN and CDR2 SYDVKM. CDR3 length: 16 amino acids.

This TCR was sampled from a man aged 30 to 39 in good health. This chain joins TRBV28 and TRBJ2-1, with D unresolved. What was sequenced was memory CD4+ T cells sorted from blood. Subset given: CD45RA-negative fraction. CDR3 residues: CASSLQALNPLNEQFF. In DNA, the CDR3 is TGTGCCAGCAGTTTACAAGCGTTAAATCCCCTCAATGAGCAGTTCTTC. The entire variable domain, with the rest obtained from reference TRBV28 and TRBJ2-1, is as follows: DVKVTQSSRYLVKRTGEKVFLECVQDMDHENMFWYRQDPGLGLRLIYFSYDVKMKEKGDIPEGYSVSREKKERFSLILESASTNQTSMYLCASSLQALNPLNEQFFGPGTRLTVL.